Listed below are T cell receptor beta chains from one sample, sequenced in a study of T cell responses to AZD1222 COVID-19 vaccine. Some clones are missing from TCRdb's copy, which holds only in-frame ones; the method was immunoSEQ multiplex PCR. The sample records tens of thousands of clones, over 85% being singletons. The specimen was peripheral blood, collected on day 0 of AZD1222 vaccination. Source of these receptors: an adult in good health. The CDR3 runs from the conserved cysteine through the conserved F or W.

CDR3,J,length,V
CASSGLAGGAGELFF,TRBJ2-2,15,TRBV11-2
CASSERVRKAKNIQYF,TRBJ2-4,16,TRBV10-1
CASSYGQTSTDTQYF,TRBJ2-3,15,TRBV6-2/TRBV6-3
CASRKGGSNQPQHF,TRBJ1-5,14,TRBV19
CASSLAGRGLTDTQYF,TRBJ2-3,16,TRBV11-2
CASSLAGGRNNEQFF,TRBJ2-1,15,TRBV5-6
CASSSYRGNTKIIQAFF,TRBJ1-1,17,TRBV5-6
CASSPGPVSYGYTF,TRBJ1-2,14,TRBV27
CASSLPQPYGYTF,TRBJ1-2,13,TRBV5-6
CASSPPGHLYEQYF,TRBJ2-7,14,TRBV18
CASRAGLRDNEQFF,TRBJ2-1,14,TRBV14
CASSLATGAGNTIYF,TRBJ1-3,15,TRBV7-2
CASSMESNYGYTF,TRBJ1-2,13,TRBV5-1
CASSDRENSPLHF,TRBJ1-6,13,TRBV6-5
CAISFGGGAYGYTF,TRBJ1-2,14,TRBV10-3
CASSRSGNYGYTF,TRBJ1-2,13,TRBV2
CASSRLAGARTDTQYF,TRBJ2-3,16,TRBV6-2/TRBV6-3
CASSVVGTGGEAFF,TRBJ1-1,14,TRBV9
CASSDPGQGFDEQYF,TRBJ2-7,15,TRBV2
CASSARLAGGQETQYF,TRBJ2-5,16,TRBV7-2
CASSTGTGVQETQYF,TRBJ2-5,15,TRBV6-2/TRBV6-3
CASQVRTSTDTQYF,TRBJ2-3,14,TRBV2